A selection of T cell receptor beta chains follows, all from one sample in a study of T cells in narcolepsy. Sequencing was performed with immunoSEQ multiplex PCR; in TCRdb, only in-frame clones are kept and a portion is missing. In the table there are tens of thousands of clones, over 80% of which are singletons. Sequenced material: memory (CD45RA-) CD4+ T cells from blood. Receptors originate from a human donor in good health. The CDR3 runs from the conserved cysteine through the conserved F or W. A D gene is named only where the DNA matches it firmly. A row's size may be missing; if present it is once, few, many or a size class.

CDR3: CASQTGGPSGYTF; DNA: TGTGCCAGTCAGACAGGGGGACCTAGTGGCTACACCTTC; length: 13; J: TRBJ1-2; D: TRBD1; V: TRBV2; size: .
CDR3: CSVVYLGQGGDSNQPQHF; DNA: TGCAGCGTTGTTTATTTAGGGCAGGGCGGGGATAGCAATCAGCCCCAGCATTTT; length: 18; J: TRBJ1-5; D: .; V: TRBV29-1; size: .
CDR3: CASSGIGQETQYF; DNA: TGTGCCAGCAGCGGCATCGGCCAAGAGACCCAGTACTTC; length: 13; J: TRBJ2-5; D: .; V: TRBV5-4; size: once
CDR3: CASSSGLAGGGETQYF; DNA: TGTGCCAGCAGCTCAGGACTAGCGGGGGGAGGAGAGACCCAGTACTTC; length: 16; J: TRBJ2-5; D: TRBD2; V: TRBV5-4; size: .
CDR3: CAWSGISEETQYF; DNA: TGTGCCTGGAGTGGTATTTCGGAAGAGACCCAGTACTTC; length: 13; J: TRBJ2-5; D: .; V: TRBV30; size: .
CDR3: CAISDSQGEGGYTF; DNA: TGTGCCATCAGTGACTCACAGGGCGAGGGGGGCTACACCTTC; length: 14; J: TRBJ1-2; D: .; V: TRBV10-3; size: .
CDR3: CASSFQGGSLSGELFF; DNA: TGTGCCAGCAGCTTTCAAGGCGGATCCCTCTCCGGGGAGCTGTTTTTT; length: 16; J: TRBJ2-2; D: .; V: TRBV7-3; size: .
CDR3: CAWSLVPNTEAFF; DNA: TGTGCCTGGAGTCTCGTACCCAACACTGAAGCTTTCTTT; length: 13; J: TRBJ1-1; D: .; V: TRBV30; size: few
CDR3: CASKGLLYEQYF; DNA: TGTGCCAGCAAGGGATTATTATACGAGCAGTACTTC; length: 12; J: TRBJ2-7; D: .; V: TRBV7-2; size: .
CDR3: CASSDSWRGGADTQYF; DNA: TGTGCCAGCAGTGACTCGTGGCGGGGGGGCGCAGATACGCAGTATTTT; length: 16; J: TRBJ2-3; D: TRBD2; V: TRBV6-4; size: once